This is a list of T cell receptor beta chains from one sample in a study of blood T cells in healthy people across ages. TCRdb used MiXCR to reprocess the 5' RACE reads, holding one entry per CDR3 protein. Counted here are 1.5 million to 1.9 million distinct CDR3 sequences, less than 45% occurring once; the ten biggest clones make up over 3.5%. The specimen sequenced was blood. These receptors came from a woman between 18 and 30 years old in good health. Each CDR3 is given with its conserved first and last residue. A D gene is named only where the DNA matches it firmly. Only part of the rows carry a size: once, few, many, or a class if the clone is expanded.

d_gene: TRBD2
v_gene: TRBV2
abundance: .
j_gene: TRBJ2-7
CDR3aa: CASSVLAGVGQYF
CDR3nt: TGTGCCAGCAGTGTATTAGCGGGAGTGGGCCAGTACTTC

d_gene: .
v_gene: TRBV7-9
abundance: once
j_gene: TRBJ2-1
CDR3aa: CASNLMTHQETQFF
CDR3nt: TGTGCCAGCAACCTCATGACTCACCAAGAGACCCAGTTCTTC

d_gene: TRBD2
v_gene: TRBV9
abundance: .
j_gene: TRBJ2-1
CDR3aa: CASSQSGSSYNEQLF
CDR3nt: TGTGCCAGCAGCCAGAGCGGGAGTTCCTACAATGAGCAGTTATTC

d_gene: .
v_gene: TRBV20-1
abundance: few
j_gene: TRBJ2-7
CDR3aa: CSARVGSYEQYF
CDR3nt: TGCAGTGCTAGGGTAGGAAGTTACGAGCAGTACTTC

d_gene: .
v_gene: TRBV5-1
abundance: few
j_gene: TRBJ2-1
CDR3aa: CASSGGLPPNEQFF
CDR3nt: TGCGCCAGCAGCGGGGGACTTCCACCAAATGAGCAGTTCTTC

d_gene: .
v_gene: TRBV6-2/TRBV6-3
abundance: few
j_gene: TRBJ2-7
CDR3aa: CASSERAYCEQYF
CDR3nt: TGTGCCAGCAGTGAAAGGGCCTACTGCGAGCAGTACTTC

d_gene: .
v_gene: TRBV30
abundance: .
j_gene: TRBJ2-4
CDR3aa: CAWSRGSSKNIQYF
CDR3nt: TGTGCCTGGAGCAGAGGGAGTTCCAAAAACATTCAGTACTTC

d_gene: .
v_gene: TRBV12-3/TRBV12-4
abundance: .
j_gene: TRBJ2-7
CDR3aa: CASSFEGMAHEQYF
CDR3nt: TGTGCCAGCAGTTTTGAGGGGATGGCCCACGAGCAGTACTTC

d_gene: TRBD1
v_gene: TRBV4-3
abundance: .
j_gene: TRBJ2-4
CDR3aa: CASSQGTGVVDKQYF
CDR3nt: TGCGCCAGCAGCCAAGGAACAGGGGTTGTCGACAAGCAGTACTTC

d_gene: .
v_gene: TRBV12-3/TRBV12-4
abundance: .
j_gene: TRBJ1-5
CDR3aa: CASSLRANSNQPQHF
CDR3nt: TGTGCCAGCAGTTTACGCGCGAATAGCAATCAGCCCCAGCATTTT

d_gene: .
v_gene: TRBV10-3
abundance: .
j_gene: TRBJ2-5
CDR3aa: CAISESGREETQYF
CDR3nt: TGTGCCATCAGTGAGTCTGGCAGGGAAGAGACCCAGTACTTC

d_gene: .
v_gene: TRBV7-3
abundance: .
j_gene: TRBJ1-1
CDR3aa: CASSMNRNTEAFF
CDR3nt: TGTGCCAGCAGCATGAACAGGAACACTGAAGCTTTCTTT

d_gene: .
v_gene: TRBV4-2
abundance: few
j_gene: TRBJ2-5
CDR3aa: CASSQDPARQETQYF
CDR3nt: TGTGCCAGCAGCCAAGATCCGGCTAGGCAAGAGACCCAGTACTTC

d_gene: .
v_gene: TRBV5-1
abundance: .
j_gene: TRBJ1-1
CDR3aa: CASSLEGAGATRAEAFF
CDR3nt: TGCGCCAGCAGCTTGGAAGGGGCAGGGGCAACCAGGGCTGAAGCTTTCTTT

d_gene: TRBD2
v_gene: TRBV10-3
abundance: few
j_gene: TRBJ2-7
CDR3aa: CAISVGGTHEQYF
CDR3nt: TGTGCCATCAGTGTGGGAGGGACCCACGAGCAGTACTTC

d_gene: .
v_gene: TRBV7-2
abundance: .
j_gene: TRBJ2-1
CDR3aa: CASSLGIRVITGYNEQFF
CDR3nt: TGTGCCAGCAGCTTAGGGATACGAGTAATTACCGGCTACAATGAGCAGTTCTTC

d_gene: .
v_gene: TRBV24-1
abundance: many
j_gene: TRBJ2-3
CDR3aa: CATRGHGDTQYF
CDR3nt: TGTGCCACCAGGGGGCACGGAGATACGCAGTATTTT

d_gene: .
v_gene: TRBV6-1
abundance: .
j_gene: TRBJ2-6
CDR3aa: CASRDGGSGANVLTF
CDR3nt: TGTGCCAGCAGGGATGGTGGGTCCGGGGCCAACGTCCTGACTTTC

d_gene: .
v_gene: TRBV20-1
abundance: once
j_gene: TRBJ2-7
CDR3aa: CSARGLETYEQYF
CDR3nt: TGCAGTGCGAGAGGACTGGAGACCTACGAGCAGTACTTC

d_gene: .
v_gene: TRBV6-2/TRBV6-3
abundance: .
j_gene: TRBJ1-5
CDR3aa: CASRDNYSNQPQHF
CDR3nt: TGTGCCAGCAGGGATAATTATAGCAATCAGCCCCAGCATTTT

d_gene: TRBD1
v_gene: TRBV6-1
abundance: many
j_gene: TRBJ2-2
CDR3aa: CASRTDRGHTGELFF
CDR3nt: TGTGCCAGCAGAACCGACAGGGGTCACACCGGGGAGCTGTTTTTT

d_gene: .
v_gene: TRBV7-9
abundance: few
j_gene: TRBJ2-1
CDR3aa: CASRLGGNEQFF
CDR3nt: TGTGCCAGCAGGCTAGGGGGGAATGAGCAGTTCTTC

d_gene: .
v_gene: TRBV7-9
abundance: few
j_gene: TRBJ2-1
CDR3aa: CASSLAYREGSSYNEQFF
CDR3nt: TGTGCCAGCAGCTTAGCTTACAGGGAGGGATCCTCCTACAATGAGCAGTTCTTC

d_gene: .
v_gene: TRBV9
abundance: .
j_gene: TRBJ2-7
CDR3aa: CASSVDMGGYEQYF
CDR3nt: TGTGCCAGCAGCGTAGATATGGGGGGATACGAGCAGTACTTC

d_gene: .
v_gene: TRBV25-1
abundance: few
j_gene: TRBJ1-6
CDR3aa: CASSQGRGHSPLHF
CDR3nt: TGTGCCAGCAGCCAAGGGAGGGGTCATTCACCCCTCCACTTT

d_gene: .
v_gene: TRBV20-1
abundance: few
j_gene: TRBJ2-7
CDR3aa: CSARAGVGIHEQYF
CDR3nt: TGCAGTGCTAGAGCCGGAGTAGGGATCCACGAGCAGTACTTC

d_gene: .
v_gene: TRBV9
abundance: .
j_gene: TRBJ2-1
CDR3aa: CASSVASGLYNEQFF
CDR3nt: TGTGCCAGCAGCGTAGCGAGCGGCCTCTACAATGAGCAGTTCTTC

d_gene: TRBD2
v_gene: TRBV29-1
abundance: .
j_gene: TRBJ2-7
CDR3aa: CSVIGLAGIHGQYF
CDR3nt: TGCAGCGTTATTGGACTAGCGGGAATCCACGGGCAGTACTTC

d_gene: .
v_gene: TRBV20-1
abundance: few
j_gene: TRBJ2-3
CDR3aa: CSAGRGARDTQYF
CDR3nt: TGCAGTGCAGGGCGGGGAGCGCGTGATACGCAGTATTTT

d_gene: TRBD2
v_gene: TRBV5-8
abundance: .
j_gene: TRBJ2-3
CDR3aa: CASSLEGLAGVNTQYF
CDR3nt: TGTGCCAGCAGCTTGGAGGGACTAGCGGGAGTAAATACGCAGTATTTT

d_gene: TRBD1
v_gene: TRBV29-1
abundance: .
j_gene: TRBJ1-2
CDR3aa: CSEWTGRYGYTF
CDR3nt: TGCAGCGAATGGACAGGACGCTATGGCTACACCTTC

d_gene: TRBD1
v_gene: TRBV3-1
abundance: .
j_gene: TRBJ1-1
CDR3aa: CASSQDMQGVRAFF
CDR3nt: TGTGCCAGCAGCCAAGATATGCAGGGGGTGAGAGCTTTCTTT

d_gene: TRBD2
v_gene: TRBV4-2
abundance: once
j_gene: TRBJ2-1
CDR3aa: CASSQALLLAGAYNEQFF
CDR3nt: TGTGCCAGCAGCCAAGCCTTATTACTAGCGGGAGCCTACAATGAGCAGTTCTTC

d_gene: .
v_gene: TRBV6-2/TRBV6-3
abundance: .
j_gene: TRBJ2-1
CDR3aa: CASSLSGEDFGEQFF
CDR3nt: TGTGCCAGCAGTTTGTCGGGGGAGGATTTTGGTGAGCAGTTCTTC

d_gene: .
v_gene: TRBV13
abundance: .
j_gene: TRBJ2-2
CDR3aa: CASSLGQPGANGELFF
CDR3nt: TGTGCCAGCAGCTTAGGCCAACCGGGGGCGAACGGGGAGCTGTTTTTT

d_gene: .
v_gene: TRBV3-1
abundance: few
j_gene: TRBJ2-3
CDR3aa: CASSQDLTGVRTDTQYF
CDR3nt: TGTGCCAGCAGCCAAGATCTAACGGGGGTTCGCACAGATACGCAGTATTTT

d_gene: TRBD1
v_gene: TRBV7-9
abundance: .
j_gene: TRBJ1-2
CDR3aa: CACSDDRAGYTF
CDR3nt: TGTGCCTGCAGCGACGACAGGGCTGGCTACACCTTC

d_gene: .
v_gene: TRBV9
abundance: .
j_gene: TRBJ2-1
CDR3aa: CASSVSQGYRGEQFF
CDR3nt: TGTGCCAGCAGCGTAAGCCAGGGCTATAGAGGTGAGCAGTTCTTC

d_gene: .
v_gene: TRBV29-1
abundance: .
j_gene: TRBJ2-1
CDR3aa: CSVAPGALSYNEQFF
CDR3nt: TGCAGCGTTGCTCCCGGGGCCCTCTCCTACAATGAGCAGTTCTTC

d_gene: TRBD1
v_gene: TRBV29-1
abundance: once
j_gene: TRBJ2-1
CDR3aa: CSVEAGTGGSYNEQFF
CDR3nt: TGCAGCGTTGAAGCAGGGACAGGTGGTTCCTACAATGAGCAGTTCTTC

d_gene: TRBD1
v_gene: TRBV20-1
abundance: .
j_gene: TRBJ2-7
CDR3aa: CSASPIWRGTGDEQYF
CDR3nt: TGCAGTGCTAGCCCGATTTGGAGGGGGACAGGGGACGAGCAGTACTTC

d_gene: TRBD1
v_gene: TRBV7-2
abundance: .
j_gene: TRBJ1-5
CDR3aa: CASSLAGRGRHQPQHF
CDR3nt: TGTGCCAGCAGCTTAGCGGGCAGGGGGCGGCATCAGCCCCAGCATTTT

d_gene: .
v_gene: TRBV5-5
abundance: once
j_gene: TRBJ1-3
CDR3aa: CASSPVGEGNTIYF
CDR3nt: TGTGCCAGCAGTCCCGTGGGGGAAGGAAACACCATATATTTT

d_gene: TRBD1
v_gene: TRBV7-2
abundance: few
j_gene: TRBJ2-7
CDR3aa: CASSFYRQGSYEQYF
CDR3nt: TGTGCCAGCAGCTTTTACAGACAGGGTTCCTACGAGCAGTACTTC

d_gene: TRBD1
v_gene: TRBV29-1
abundance: .
j_gene: TRBJ2-5
CDR3aa: CSVGVQGRAQETQYF
CDR3nt: TGCAGCGTTGGAGTACAGGGGAGAGCCCAAGAGACCCAGTACTTC

d_gene: TRBD1
v_gene: TRBV5-1
abundance: .
j_gene: TRBJ2-1
CDR3aa: CASSLEGTGGFSYNEQFF
CDR3nt: TGCGCCAGCAGCTTGGAGGGGACAGGGGGCTTTTCCTACAATGAGCAGTTCTTC

d_gene: TRBD2
v_gene: TRBV7-2
abundance: few
j_gene: TRBJ2-1
CDR3aa: CASSRILRTSGRGNEQFF
CDR3nt: TGTGCCAGCAGCCGGATCCTCCGGACTAGCGGGAGAGGGAATGAGCAGTTCTTC

d_gene: .
v_gene: TRBV10-3
abundance: once
j_gene: TRBJ1-5
CDR3aa: CASSETQPGPQHF
CDR3nt: TGTGCCTCGAGTGAGACTCAACCGGGGCCCCAGCATTTT